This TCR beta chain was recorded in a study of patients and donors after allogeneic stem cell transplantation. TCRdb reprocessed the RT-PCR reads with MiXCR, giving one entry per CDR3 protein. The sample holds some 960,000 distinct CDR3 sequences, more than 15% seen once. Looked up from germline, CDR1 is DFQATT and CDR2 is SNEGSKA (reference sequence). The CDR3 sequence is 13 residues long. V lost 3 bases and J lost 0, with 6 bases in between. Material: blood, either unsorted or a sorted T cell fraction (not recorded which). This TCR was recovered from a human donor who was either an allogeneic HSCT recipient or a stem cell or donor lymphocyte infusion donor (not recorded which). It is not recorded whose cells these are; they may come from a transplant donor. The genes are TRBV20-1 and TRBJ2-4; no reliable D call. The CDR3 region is CSARLPAKNIQYF. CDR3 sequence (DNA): TGCAGTGCTAGGCTCCCAGCCAAAAACATTCAGTACTTC.